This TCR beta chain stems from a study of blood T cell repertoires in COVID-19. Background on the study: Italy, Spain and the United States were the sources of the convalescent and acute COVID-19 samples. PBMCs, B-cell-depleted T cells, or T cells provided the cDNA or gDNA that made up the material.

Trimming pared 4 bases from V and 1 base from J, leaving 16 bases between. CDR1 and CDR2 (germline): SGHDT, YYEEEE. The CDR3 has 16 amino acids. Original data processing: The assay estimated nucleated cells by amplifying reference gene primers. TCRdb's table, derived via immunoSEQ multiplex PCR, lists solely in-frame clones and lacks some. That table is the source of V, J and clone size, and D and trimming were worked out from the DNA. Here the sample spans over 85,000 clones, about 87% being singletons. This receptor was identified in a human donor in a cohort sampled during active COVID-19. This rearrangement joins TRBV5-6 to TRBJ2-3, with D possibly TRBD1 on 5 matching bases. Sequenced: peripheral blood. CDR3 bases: TGTGCCAGCAGCCTGGATGCAGGGCTCCGCACAGATACGCAGTATTTT. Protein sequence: CASSLDAGLRTDTQYF. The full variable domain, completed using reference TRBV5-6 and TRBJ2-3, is DAGVTQSPTHLIKTRGQQVTLRCSPKSGHDTVSWYQQALGQGPQFIFQYYEEEERQRGNFPDRFSGHQFPNYSSELNVNALLLGDSALYLCASSLDAGLRTDTQYFGPGTRLTVL.